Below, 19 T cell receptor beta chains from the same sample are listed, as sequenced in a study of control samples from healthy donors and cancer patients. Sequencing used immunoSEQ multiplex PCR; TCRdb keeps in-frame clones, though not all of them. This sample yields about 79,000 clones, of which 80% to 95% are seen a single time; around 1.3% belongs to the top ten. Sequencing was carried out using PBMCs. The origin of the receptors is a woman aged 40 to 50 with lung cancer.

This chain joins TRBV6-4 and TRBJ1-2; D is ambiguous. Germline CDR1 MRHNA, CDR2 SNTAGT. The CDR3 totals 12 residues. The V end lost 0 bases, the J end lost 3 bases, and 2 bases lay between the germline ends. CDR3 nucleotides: TGTGCCAGCAGTGACTCGGACTATGGCTACACCTTC. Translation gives CASSDSDYGYTF.

The CDR3 sequence: CASSQVSPLGELFF. The CDR3 DNA follows: TGTGCCAGCAGCCAAGTCTCCCCACTCGGGGAGCTGTTTTTT. The chain combines TRBV3-1 (or the pseudogene TRBV3-2) with TRBJ2-2; D not certain. The CDR3 has 14 amino acids. V was shortened by 1 base and J by 7 bases, with 10 bases between the two germline ends. Looked up from germline, CDR1 is LGHDT and CDR2 is YNNKEL (reference sequence).

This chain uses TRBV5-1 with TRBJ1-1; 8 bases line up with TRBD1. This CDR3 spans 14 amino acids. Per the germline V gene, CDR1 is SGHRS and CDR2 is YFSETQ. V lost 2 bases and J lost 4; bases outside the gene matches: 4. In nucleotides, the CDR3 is TGCGCCAGCAGCTTCGACAGGGGTGGCACTGAAGCTTTCTTT. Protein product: CASSFDRGGTEAFF.

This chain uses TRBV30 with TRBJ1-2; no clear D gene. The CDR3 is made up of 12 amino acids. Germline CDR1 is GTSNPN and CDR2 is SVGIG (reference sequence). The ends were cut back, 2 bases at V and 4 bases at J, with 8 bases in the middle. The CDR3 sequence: CAWSREPYGYTF. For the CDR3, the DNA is TGTGCCTGGAGTCGGGAACCCTATGGCTACACCTTC.

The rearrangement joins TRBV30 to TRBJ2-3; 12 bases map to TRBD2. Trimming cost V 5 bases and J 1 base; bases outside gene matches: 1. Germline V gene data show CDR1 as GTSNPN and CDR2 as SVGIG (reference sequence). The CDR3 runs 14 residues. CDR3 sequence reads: CAWSSGGGTDTQYF. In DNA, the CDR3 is TGTGCCTGGTCTAGCGGGGGGGGCACAGATACGCAGTATTTT. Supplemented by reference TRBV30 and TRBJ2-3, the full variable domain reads SQTIHQWPATLVQPVGSPLSLECTVEGTSNPNLYWYRQAAGRGLQLLFYSVGIGQISSEVPQNLSASRPQDRQFILSSKKLLLSDSGFYLCAWSSGGGTDTQYFGPGTRLTVL.

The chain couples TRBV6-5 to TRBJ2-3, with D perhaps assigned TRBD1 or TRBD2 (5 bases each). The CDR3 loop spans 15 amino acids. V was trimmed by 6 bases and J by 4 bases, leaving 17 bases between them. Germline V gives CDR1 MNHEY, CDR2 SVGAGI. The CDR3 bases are TGTGCCAGCAGCCCCAGCCGGGGCCTGGCAGATACGCAGTATTTT. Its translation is CASSPSRGLADTQYF.

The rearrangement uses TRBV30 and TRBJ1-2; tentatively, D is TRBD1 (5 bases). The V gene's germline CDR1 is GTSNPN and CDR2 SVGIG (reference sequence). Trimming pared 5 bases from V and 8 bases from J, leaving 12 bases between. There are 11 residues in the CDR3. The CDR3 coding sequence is TGTGCCTGGGGAAGGGGCGGGGGCTACACCTTC. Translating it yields CAWGRGGGYTF.

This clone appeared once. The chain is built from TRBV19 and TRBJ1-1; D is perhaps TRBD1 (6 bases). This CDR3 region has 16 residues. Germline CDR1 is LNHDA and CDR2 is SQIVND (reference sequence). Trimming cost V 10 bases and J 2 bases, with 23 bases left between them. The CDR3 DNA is TGTGCCACCTCGGGTCAGGGGACCCACCGAAACACTGAAGCTTTCTTT. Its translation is CATSGQGTHRNTEAFF.

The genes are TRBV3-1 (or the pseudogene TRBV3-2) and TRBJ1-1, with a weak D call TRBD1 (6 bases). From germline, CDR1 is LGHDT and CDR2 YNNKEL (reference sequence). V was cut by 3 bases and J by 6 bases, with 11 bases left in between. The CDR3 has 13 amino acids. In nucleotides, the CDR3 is TGTGCCAGCAGCCATTCGACAGGCTCTGAAGCTTTCTTT. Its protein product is CASSHSTGSEAFF.

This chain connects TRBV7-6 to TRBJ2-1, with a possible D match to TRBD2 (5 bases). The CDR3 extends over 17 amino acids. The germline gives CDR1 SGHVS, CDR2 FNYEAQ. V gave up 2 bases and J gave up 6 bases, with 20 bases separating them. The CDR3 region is CASSLRVRAAKSNEQFF. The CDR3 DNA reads TGTGCCAGCAGCTTACGGGTGAGGGCCGCGAAATCCAATGAGCAGTTCTTC.

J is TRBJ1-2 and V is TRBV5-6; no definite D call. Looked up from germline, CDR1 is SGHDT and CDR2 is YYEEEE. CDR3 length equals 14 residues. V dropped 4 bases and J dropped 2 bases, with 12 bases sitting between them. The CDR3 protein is CASSPRWMNYGYTF. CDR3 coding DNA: TGTGCCAGCAGCCCGAGGTGGATGAACTATGGCTACACCTTC. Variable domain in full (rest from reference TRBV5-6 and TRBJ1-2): DAGVTQSPTHLIKTRGQQVTLRCSPKSGHDTVSWYQQALGQGPQFIFQYYEEEERQRGNFPDRFSGHQFPNYSSELNVNALLLGDSALYLCASSPRWMNYGYTFGSGTRLTVV.

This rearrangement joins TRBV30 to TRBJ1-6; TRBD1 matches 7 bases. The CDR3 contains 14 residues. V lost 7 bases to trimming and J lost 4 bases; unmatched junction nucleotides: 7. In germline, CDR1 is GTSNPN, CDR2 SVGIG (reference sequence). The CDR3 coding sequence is TGTGCCTCTCCCGGGACAGTTTATAATTCACCCCTCCACTTT. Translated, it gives CASPGTVYNSPLHF.

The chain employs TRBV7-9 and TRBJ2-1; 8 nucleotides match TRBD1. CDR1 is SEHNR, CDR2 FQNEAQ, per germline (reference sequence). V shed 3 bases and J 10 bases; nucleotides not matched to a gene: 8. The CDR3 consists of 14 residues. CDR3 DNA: TGTGCCAGCAGCTTTTCCGGGACAGGACGGGAGCAGTTCTTC. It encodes CASSFSGTGREQFF.

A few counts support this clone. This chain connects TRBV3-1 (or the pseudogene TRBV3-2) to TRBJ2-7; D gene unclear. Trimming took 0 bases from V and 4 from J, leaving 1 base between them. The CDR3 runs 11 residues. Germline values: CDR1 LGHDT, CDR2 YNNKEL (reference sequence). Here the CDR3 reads CASSQEYEQYF. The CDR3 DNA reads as TGTGCCAGCAGCCAAGAATACGAGCAGTACTTC.

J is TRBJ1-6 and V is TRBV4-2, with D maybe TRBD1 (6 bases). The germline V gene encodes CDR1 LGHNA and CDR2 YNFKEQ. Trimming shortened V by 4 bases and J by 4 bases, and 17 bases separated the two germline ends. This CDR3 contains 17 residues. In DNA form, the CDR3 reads TGTGCCAGCAGCCCCTTGCAGGGGATGAGATATAATTCACCCCTCCACTTT. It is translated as CASSPLQGMRYNSPLHF.

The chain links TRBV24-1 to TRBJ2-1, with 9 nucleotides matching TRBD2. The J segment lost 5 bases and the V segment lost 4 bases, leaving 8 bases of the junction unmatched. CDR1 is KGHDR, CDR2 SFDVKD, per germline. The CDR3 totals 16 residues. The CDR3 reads CATSESGTSSHNEQFF. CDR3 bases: TGTGCCACCAGTGAATCCGGGACTAGCAGCCACAATGAGCAGTTCTTC.

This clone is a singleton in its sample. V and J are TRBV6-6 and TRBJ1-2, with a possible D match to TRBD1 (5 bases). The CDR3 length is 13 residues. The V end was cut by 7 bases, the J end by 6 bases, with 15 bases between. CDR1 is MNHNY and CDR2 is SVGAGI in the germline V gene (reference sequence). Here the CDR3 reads CASTQIRVNGYTF. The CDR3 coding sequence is TGTGCCAGCACCCAAATCAGGGTTAATGGCTACACCTTC.

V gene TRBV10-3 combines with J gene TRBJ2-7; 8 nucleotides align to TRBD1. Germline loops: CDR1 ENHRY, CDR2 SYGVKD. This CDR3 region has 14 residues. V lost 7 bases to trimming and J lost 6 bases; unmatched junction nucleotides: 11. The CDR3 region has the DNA TGTGCCATCAAAAGTATGGACAGGGTATCCGAGCAGTACTTC. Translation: CAIKSMDRVSEQYF.

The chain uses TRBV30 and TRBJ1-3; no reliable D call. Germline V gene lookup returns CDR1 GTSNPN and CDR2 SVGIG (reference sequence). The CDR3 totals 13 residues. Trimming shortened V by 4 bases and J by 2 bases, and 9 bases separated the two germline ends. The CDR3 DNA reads TGTGCCTGGAATCCGTCCGCTGGAAACACCATATATTTT. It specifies CAWNPSAGNTIYF.